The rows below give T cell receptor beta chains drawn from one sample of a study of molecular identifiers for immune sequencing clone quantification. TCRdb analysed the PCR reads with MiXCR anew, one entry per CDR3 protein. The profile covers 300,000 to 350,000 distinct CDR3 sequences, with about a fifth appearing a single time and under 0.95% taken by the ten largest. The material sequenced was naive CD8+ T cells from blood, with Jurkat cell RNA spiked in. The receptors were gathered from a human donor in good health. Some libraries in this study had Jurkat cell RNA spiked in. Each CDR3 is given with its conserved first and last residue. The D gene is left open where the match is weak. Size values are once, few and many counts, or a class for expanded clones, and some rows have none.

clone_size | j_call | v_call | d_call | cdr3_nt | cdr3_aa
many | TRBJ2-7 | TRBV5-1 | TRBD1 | TGCGCCAGCAGTTCCAGGACAGGTTTCTACGAGCAGTACTTC | CASSSRTGFYEQYF
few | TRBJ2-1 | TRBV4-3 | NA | TGCGCCAGCAGCCAAGATAGGGTCGGCTACTCCTACAATGAGCAGTTCTTC | CASSQDRVGYSYNEQFF
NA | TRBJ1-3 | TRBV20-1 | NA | TGCAGTGCTAGAGATAGTGAGACAGCTGGAAACACCATATATTTT | CSARDSETAGNTIYF
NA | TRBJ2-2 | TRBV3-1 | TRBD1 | TGTGCCAGCAGCCAATATACAGGGGTTGCCACCGGGGAGCTGTTTTTT | CASSQYTGVATGELFF
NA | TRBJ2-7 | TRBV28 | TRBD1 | TGTGCCAGCAGTCCCCTCGGGCAGGGGGCTGTAGGCGAGCAGTACTTC | CASSPLGQGAVGEQYF
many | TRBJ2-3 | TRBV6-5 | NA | TGTGCCAGCAGCACCTCCCCTAGCCTCACAGATACGCAGTATTTT | CASSTSPSLTDTQYF
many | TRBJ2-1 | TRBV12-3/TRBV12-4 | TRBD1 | TGTGCCAGCAGTTTGACAGGGGGCAAGGGATACAATGAGCAGTTCTTC | CASSLTGGKGYNEQFF
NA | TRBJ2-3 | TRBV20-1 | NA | TGCAGTGCTAGACCCCTGGGGATTCGCGGAGATACGCAGTATTTT | CSARPLGIRGDTQYF
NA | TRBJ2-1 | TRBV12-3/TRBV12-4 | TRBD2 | TGTGCCAGCAGTGAGTCTAGCGGGGGGGCCTGGAATGAGCAGTTCTTC | CASSESSGGAWNEQFF
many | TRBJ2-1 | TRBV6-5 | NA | TGTGCCAGCAGCTATGGACTGGGCGACAATGAGCAGTTCTTC | CASSYGLGDNEQFF
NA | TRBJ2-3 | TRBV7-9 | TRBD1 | TGTGCCAGCAGCCTCAAACAGGGGATTCAAGATACGCAGTATTTT | CASSLKQGIQDTQYF
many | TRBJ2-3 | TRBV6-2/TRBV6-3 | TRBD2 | TGTGCCAGCACCTTAGCGGGAGCAGGGGATACGCAGTATTTT | CASTLAGAGDTQYF
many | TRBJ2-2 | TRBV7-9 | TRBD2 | TGTGCCAGCAGGCACCCTAGCGGGGCTCACACCGGGGAGCTGTTTTTT | CASRHPSGAHTGELFF
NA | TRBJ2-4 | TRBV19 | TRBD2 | TGTGCCAGTAGAGGGATTTCGACTAGCGGGGGACTAGCCAAAAACATTCAGTACTTC | CASRGISTSGGLAKNIQYF
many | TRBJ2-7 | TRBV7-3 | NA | TGTGCCAGCAGCTTATATCCAGGTGGGGGATACGAGCAGTACTTC | CASSLYPGGGYEQYF
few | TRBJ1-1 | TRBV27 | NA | TGTGCCAGCAGTTTAACACAGGGTTCCCAAGCTTTCTTT | CASSLTQGSQAFF
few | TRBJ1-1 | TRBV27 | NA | TGTGCCAGCAGTTTAGGGGCAGGAGTGGGCACTGAAGCTTTCTTT | CASSLGAGVGTEAFF
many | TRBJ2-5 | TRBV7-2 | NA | TGTGCCAGCAGCTTGAAACAAGAGACCCAGTACTTC | CASSLKQETQYF
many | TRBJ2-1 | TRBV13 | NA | TGTGCCAGCAGCTTAGTGGTAGGATCCGATGAGCAGTTCTTC | CASSLVVGSDEQFF
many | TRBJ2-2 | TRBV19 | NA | TGTGCCAGTATGGGGGCAGCTACGAACACCGGGGAGCTGTTTTTT | CASMGAATNTGELFF
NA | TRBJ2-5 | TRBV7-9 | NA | TGTGCCAGCAGCTTCCACCCCATAGGGTCTACCCAAGAGACCCAGTACTTC | CASSFHPIGSTQETQYF
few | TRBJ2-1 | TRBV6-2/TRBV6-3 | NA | TGTGCCAGCAGTCAAGAGAGCTCCTACAATGAGCAGTTCTTC | CASSQESSYNEQFF
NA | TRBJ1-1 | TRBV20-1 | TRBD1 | TGCAGTGCTAGCGGGGACAGGGGGTTGAGTTGGAACACTGAAGCTTTCTTT | CSASGDRGLSWNTEAFF
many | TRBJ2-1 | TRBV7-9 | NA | TGTGCCAGCAGCTTCTCTGAAAGTTACAATGAGCAGTTCTTC | CASSFSESYNEQFF
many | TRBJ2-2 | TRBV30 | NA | TGTGCCTGGATGACCGGGGGTACCGGGGAGCTGTTTTTT | CAWMTGGTGELFF
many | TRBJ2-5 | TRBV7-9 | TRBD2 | TGTGCCAGCAGCCTCGTCACTAGCGGGGGGTACCAAGAGACCCAGTACTTC | CASSLVTSGGYQETQYF
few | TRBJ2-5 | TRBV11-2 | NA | TGTGCCAGCAGCCACACAGCCTCCCAAGAGACCCAGTACTTC | CASSHTASQETQYF
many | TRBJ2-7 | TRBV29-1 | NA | TGCAGCGTTATGTCGGGGGTAAACGAGCAGTACTTC | CSVMSGVNEQYF
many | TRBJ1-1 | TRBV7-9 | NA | TGTGCCAGCAGATTAGGCTCGAACACTGAAGCTTTCTTT | CASRLGSNTEAFF
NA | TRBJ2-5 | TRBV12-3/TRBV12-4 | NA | TGTGCCAGCAACGGATCACAGGGAGGGCGCCAAGAGACCCAGTACTTC | CASNGSQGGRQETQYF
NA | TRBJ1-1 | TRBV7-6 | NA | TGTGCCAGCAGCTCCAGGGGACCTCCGAACACTGAAGCTTTCTTT | CASSSRGPPNTEAFF
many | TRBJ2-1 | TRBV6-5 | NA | TGTGCCAGCAGTTACATCCAGGGAATCCATGAGCAGTTCTTC | CASSYIQGIHEQFF
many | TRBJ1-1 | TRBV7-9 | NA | TGTGCCAGCAGCCCAACGAACAGGGACACTGAAGCTTTCTTT | CASSPTNRDTEAFF
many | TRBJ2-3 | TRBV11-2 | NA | TGTGCCAGCAGCTTAGGTCCCCGGGCAGATACGCAGTATTTT | CASSLGPRADTQYF
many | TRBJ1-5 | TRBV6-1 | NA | TGTGCCAGCTCCTACGACAGCACTTATAGCAATCAGCCCCAGCATTTT | CASSYDSTYSNQPQHF
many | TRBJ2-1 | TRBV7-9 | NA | TGTGCCAGCAGCTTCACGTCCCCTGTGGATGAGCAGTTCTTC | CASSFTSPVDEQFF
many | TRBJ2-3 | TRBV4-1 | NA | TGCGCCAGCAGCCAAGAGAGAACGACGGAACGCACAGATACGCAGTATTTT | CASSQERTTERTDTQYF
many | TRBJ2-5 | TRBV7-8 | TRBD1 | TGTGCCAGCAGCTTTCGGGACAGGGTTTTGGAGACCCAGTACTTC | CASSFRDRVLETQYF
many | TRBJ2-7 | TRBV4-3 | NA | TGCGCCAGCAGCCAAGATGATAGGACAACCTGGGAGCAGTACTTC | CASSQDDRTTWEQYF
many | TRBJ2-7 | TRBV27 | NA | TGTGCCAGCAGTCCCAGAGGAACTAACGAGCAGTACTTC | CASSPRGTNEQYF
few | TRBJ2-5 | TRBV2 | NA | TGTGCCAGCACCGAGGGGGACTATCCCTCAGAAGGAGAGACCCAGTACTTC | CASTEGDYPSEGETQYF
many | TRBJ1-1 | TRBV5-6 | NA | TGTGCCAGCAGCCTTTCCGTCTTGAGGGAGTTTGTGAACACTGAAGCTTTCTTT | CASSLSVLREFVNTEAFF
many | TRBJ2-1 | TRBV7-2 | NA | TGTGCCAGCAGCTTAGCGGAGGGCCCCAGCTCCTACAATGAGCAGTTCTTC | CASSLAEGPSSYNEQFF
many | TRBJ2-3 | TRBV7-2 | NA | TGTGCCAGCGGCCTGTTATCGGTATTCACAGATACGCAGTATTTT | CASGLLSVFTDTQYF
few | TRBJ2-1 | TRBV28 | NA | TGTGCCAGCAGTTTTCGTGGGCCACTTATTGGGGAGCAGTCCTTC | CASSFRGPLIGEQSF
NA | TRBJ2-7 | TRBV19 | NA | TGTGCCAGTAGTATTGGCCCGGACAGCTCCTACGAGCAGTACTTC | CASSIGPDSSYEQYF
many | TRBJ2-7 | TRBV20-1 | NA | TGCAGTGCCTCATTTTACGGTGAAGTAAGCTCCTACGAGCAGTACTTC | CSASFYGEVSSYEQYF
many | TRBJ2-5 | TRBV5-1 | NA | TGCGCCAGCAGCCCTTACAGGGAAGAGACCCAGTACTTC | CASSPYREETQYF
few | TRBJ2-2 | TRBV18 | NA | TGTGCCAGCTCACCCAAGACGACCGGGGAGCTGTTTTTT | CASSPKTTGELFF
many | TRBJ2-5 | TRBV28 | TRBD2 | TGTGCCAGCAGTTCCCTCCCACTAGCGGGAGCTGGAGAGACCCAGTACTTC | CASSSLPLAGAGETQYF
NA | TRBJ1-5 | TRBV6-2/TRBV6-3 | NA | TGTGCCAGCAGTTACGGGCTCCCCCAGCATTTT | CASSYGLPQHF
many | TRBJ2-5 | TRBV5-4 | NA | TGTGCCAGCAGCTTGCCAGGCGGGGTCCAAGAGACCCAGTACTTC | CASSLPGGVQETQYF
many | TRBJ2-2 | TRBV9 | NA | TGTGCCAGCAGCGCCCCTCGGGGTAGCGGGAACACCGGGGAGCTGTTTTTT | CASSAPRGSGNTGELFF
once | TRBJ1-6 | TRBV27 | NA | TGTGGCAGCAGTTGGGGGTCGTACGGTTTCAGTAATTCACCCCTCCACTTT | CGSSWGSYGFSNSPLHF
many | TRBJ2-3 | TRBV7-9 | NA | TGTGCCAGCAGCTTAGCGGGATTTGGCACAGATACGCAGTATTTT | CASSLAGFGTDTQYF
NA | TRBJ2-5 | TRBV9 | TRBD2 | TGTGCCAGCAGCGTAGCAAGCGGGGGAGGTCCTCAAGAGACCCAGTACTTC | CASSVASGGGPQETQYF
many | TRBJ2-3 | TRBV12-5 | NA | TGTGCTAGTGGAGCAGGGGGGGGCACAGATACGCAGTATTTT | CASGAGGGTDTQYF
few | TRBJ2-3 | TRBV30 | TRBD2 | TGTGCCTGGAGTATGATAGCGGGTATGGATACGCAGTATTTT | CAWSMIAGMDTQYF
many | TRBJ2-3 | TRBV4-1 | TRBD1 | TGCGCCAGCAGCCAAGGACAGGGGCCAGATACGCAGTATTTT | CASSQGQGPDTQYF
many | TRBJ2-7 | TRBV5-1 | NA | TGCGCCAGCATCGGGGGTGACGAGCAGTACTTC | CASIGGDEQYF